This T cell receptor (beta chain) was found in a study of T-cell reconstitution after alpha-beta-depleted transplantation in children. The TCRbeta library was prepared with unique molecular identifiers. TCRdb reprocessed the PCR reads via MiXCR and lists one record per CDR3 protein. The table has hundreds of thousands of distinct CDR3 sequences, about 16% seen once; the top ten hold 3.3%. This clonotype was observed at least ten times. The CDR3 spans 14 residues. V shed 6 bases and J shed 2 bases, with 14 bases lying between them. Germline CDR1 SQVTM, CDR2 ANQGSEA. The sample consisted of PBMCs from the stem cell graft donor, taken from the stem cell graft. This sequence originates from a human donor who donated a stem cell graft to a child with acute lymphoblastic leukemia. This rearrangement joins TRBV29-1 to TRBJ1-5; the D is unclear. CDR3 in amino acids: CSVRYSGRNQPQHF. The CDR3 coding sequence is TGCAGCGTCCGTTACAGTGGTCGCAATCAGCCCCAGCATTTT.